What follows are 23 T cell receptor beta chains derived from one specimen sequenced in a study of blood T cell repertoires in COVID-19. The protocol was immunoSEQ multiplex PCR, while the TCRdb copy is restricted to in-frame clones and leaves out a portion. The sample has a few hundred thousand clones; around 88% are singletons. Material: peripheral blood. These receptors all come from a woman between 25 and 40 years old with COVID-19, enrolled during active disease.

The chain carries TRBV29-1 and TRBJ1-5, with D perhaps matching TRBD1 (6 bases). Germline CDR1 is SQVTM and CDR2 is ANQGSEA. V was trimmed by 0 bases and J by 4 bases, leaving 19 bases between them. CDR3 length: 17 amino acids. The CDR3 nucleotides read TGCAGCGTTGAAGATCGGGGACAAGCCGATCCAAATCAGCCCCAGCATTTT. This codes for CSVEDRGQADPNQPQHF.

V usage is TRBV9 and J usage is TRBJ2-3, with TRBD2 identical over 10 bases. With V trimmed by 3 bases and J by 5 bases, 3 bases remained unmatched. The CDR3 covers 14 residues. Germline assignment: CDR1 SGDLS and CDR2 YYNGEE. The CDR3, as DNA: TGTGCCAGCAGCGCTGGACTAGCGGAAGATACGCAGTATTTT. As protein: CASSAGLAEDTQYF.

The chain recombines TRBV6-6 with TRBJ2-7, with TRBD1 matching over 10 bases. With V trimmed by 4 bases and J by 4 bases, 4 bases remained unmatched. This CDR3 has 14 residues. Germline assignment: CDR1 MNHNY and CDR2 SVGAGI (reference sequence). CDR3: CASSSGQGEYEQYF. CDR3 nucleotide sequence: TGTGCCAGCAGTTCCGGACAGGGGGAATACGAGCAGTACTTC.

V gene TRBV18 combines with J gene TRBJ1-4; no reliable D call. Trimming stripped 3 bases from V and 8 bases from J, with 13 bases between. This CDR3 is built from 14 residues. Germline CDR1 and CDR2: KGHSH and LQKENI. The CDR3: CASSPQGVNEKLFF. Here the CDR3 DNA reads TGTGCCAGCTCACCTCAAGGAGTCAACGAAAAACTGTTTTTT. Combining the CDR3 with reference TRBV18 and TRBJ1-4 gives the whole variable domain NAGVMQNPRHLVRRRGQEARLRCSPMKGHSHVYWYRQLPEEGLKFMVYLQKENIIDESGMPKERFSAEFPKEGPSILRIQQVVRGDSAAYFCASSPQGVNEKLFFGSGTQLSVL.

Comments on this clone: This specimen includes other DNA sequences encoding the same CDR3. The CDR3 DNA follows: TGTGCCAGCAGGGGACAGGGGCATCAGCCCCAGCATTTT. It translates to CASRGQGHQPQHF. The chain has TRBV2 and TRBJ1-5, with 10 bases matching TRBD1. V shed 6 bases, J shed 5 bases, and the junction held 1 base outside the gene matches. CDR1 is SNHLY and CDR2 is FYNNEI in the germline V gene. CDR3 length: 13 residues. Complete variable domain (other parts from reference TRBV2 and TRBJ1-5): EPEVTQTPSHQVTQMGQEVILRCVPISNHLYFYWYRQILGQKVEFLVSFYNNEISEKSEIFDDQFSVERPDGSNFTLKIRSTKLEDSAMYFCASRGQGHQPQHFGDGTRLSIL.

This clone has just a few counts. This sample includes further DNA sequences coding for the same CDR3. The chain couples TRBV9 to TRBJ2-2, with 9 bases lining up with TRBD1. Germline lookup yields CDR1 SGDLS and CDR2 YYNGEE. Germline trimming cut 4 bases from V and 1 base from J; bases unmatched to any gene: 5. CDR3 length equals 16 residues. CDR3 sequence reads: CASSPPGQGNTGELFF. As DNA, the CDR3 is TGTGCCAGCAGCCCTCCGGGACAGGGGAACACCGGGGAGCTGTTTTTT.

The chain has TRBV5-4 and TRBJ1-1; 8 nucleotides agree with TRBD1. The CDR3 spans 15 residues. V dropped 4 bases and J dropped 0; count of bases not matched to a gene: 5. CDR1 SGHNT and CDR2 YYREEE come from the germline V gene (reference sequence). The CDR3 is CASSRDRSLNTEAFF. CDR3 in DNA: TGTGCCAGCAGCCGGGACAGGTCATTGAACACTGAAGCTTTCTTT.

The chain joins TRBV10-1 to TRBJ2-7, with TRBD2 matching over 8 bases. Unmatched junction bases numbered 7, after V lost 6 bases and J lost 3 bases. The germline CDR1 and CDR2 sequences are WNHNN and SYGVQD (reference sequence). The CDR3 runs to 14 residues. The CDR3 is CASSPGTRVYEQYF. The CDR3 region has the DNA TGCGCCAGCAGCCCCGGGACTAGAGTCTACGAGCAGTACTTC.

V is TRBV5-6 and J is TRBJ2-3; D not certain. The CDR3 length is 15 residues. Germline V gives CDR1 SGHDT, CDR2 YYEEEE. V dropped 0 bases and J dropped 0 bases, with 8 bases sitting between them. CDR3: CASSLGGPSTDTQYF. The DNA of the CDR3 is TGTGCCAGCAGCTTGGGTGGCCCTAGCACAGATACGCAGTATTTT.

The V call is TRBV7-2, the J call TRBJ2-1, with 9 bases aligning to TRBD2. CDR1 is SGHTA, CDR2 FQGNSA, per germline. J was trimmed by 3 bases and V by 7 bases; bases with no gene match: 4. This CDR3 has 14 residues. CDR3 DNA: TGTGCCAGCACCCCTAGCGGGGTCTACAATGAGCAGTTCTTC. It codes for CASTPSGVYNEQFF. The whole variable domain, filled in from reference TRBV7-2 and TRBJ2-1, reads GAGVSQSPSNKVTEKGKDVELRCDPISGHTALYWYRQSLGQGLEFLIYFQGNSAPDKSGLPSDRFSAERTGGSVSTLTIQRTQQEDSAVYLCASTPSGVYNEQFFGPGTRLTVL.

The chain employs TRBV29-1 and TRBJ1-1; 8 nucleotides match TRBD1. Germline V lookup: CDR1 SQVTM, CDR2 ANQGSEA. The J segment lost 4 bases and the V segment lost 0 bases, leaving 13 bases of the junction unmatched. This CDR3 is 17 amino acids long. DNA of the CDR3: TGCAGCGTTGAAGATCAGTGGGGCAGGGGGCCGGCCACTGAAGCTTTCTTT. This sequence encodes CSVEDQWGRGPATEAFF.

This chain links TRBV29-1 with TRBJ1-1; D gene unclear. Trimming took 3 bases from V and 4 from J, leaving 6 bases between them. The CDR3 loop spans 11 amino acids. Per the germline V gene, CDR1 is SQVTM and CDR2 is ANQGSEA. The CDR3 DNA reads as TGCAGCGTTGATGAGGGCACTGAAGCTTTCTTT. Translation gives CSVDEGTEAFF.

This chain's CDR3 is CASSPPPSYGNEAFF. The CDR3, as DNA: TGTGCCAGCAGTCCACCGCCTTCGTACGGGAATGAAGCTTTCTTT. The chain joins TRBV27 to TRBJ1-1; D unresolved. Trimming stripped 5 bases from V and 7 bases from J, with 20 bases between. The CDR3 is 15 amino acids. The germline CDR1 and CDR2 sequences are MNHEY and SMNVEV (reference sequence).

The chain carries TRBV28 and TRBJ1-2; a possible D gene is TRBD1 (6 bases). In germline, CDR1 is MDHEN, CDR2 SYDVKM. V lost 8 bases, J lost 5 bases, and 21 bases lay in between. The CDR3 extends over 15 amino acids. CDR3 sequence: CASWIRGGDSYGYTF. The CDR3 DNA is TGTGCCAGCTGGATCAGGGGCGGCGACTCATATGGCTACACCTTC.

CDR3 in DNA: TGTGCCAGCAGCCCGGGACTAGCGGGGAACATTCAGTACTTC. Protein product: CASSPGLAGNIQYF. V gene TRBV3-1 (or the pseudogene TRBV3-2) combines with J gene TRBJ2-4; 13 bases agree with TRBD2. CDR3 length: 14 amino acids. CDR1 LGHDT and CDR2 YNNKEL come from the germline V gene (reference sequence). J gave up 7 bases and V 4 bases, and 1 base lay outside the gene matches.

This sequence joins TRBV29-1 and TRBJ2-2; 7 bases are shared with TRBD1. Losses at the gene ends were 2 bases for V and 4 bases for J; bases not matched to a gene: 7. Germline assignment: CDR1 SQVTM and CDR2 ANQGSEA. This CDR3 is 15 amino acids long. This chain's CDR3 is CSVERQGLTTGELFF. The CDR3 region has the DNA TGCAGCGTTGAACGACAGGGCCTGACCACCGGGGAGCTGTTTTTT.

This clone appeared a single time. The rearrangement links TRBV7-8 to TRBJ1-5; weak D call: TRBD1 (6 bases). Between the trimmed V and J ends, which lost 5 bases and 7 bases, there was a span of 12 bases. Germline V gene lookup returns CDR1 SGHVS and CDR2 FQNEAQ. CDR3 length: 13 amino acids. Written as DNA, the CDR3 is TGTGCCAGCAGCCCCAACAGGGACCAGCCCCAGCATTTT. This sequence encodes CASSPNRDQPQHF.

The CDR3, as DNA: TGTGCCACCAGCAGGGAGGACAGATCCAATCAGCCCCAGCATTTT. It yields the protein CATSREDRSNQPQHF. The V call is TRBV15, the J call TRBJ1-5, with D tentatively TRBD1 (6 bases). Trimming shortened V by 3 bases and J by 3 bases, and 12 bases separated the two germline ends. There are 15 residues in the CDR3. The germline V gene encodes CDR1 LNHNV and CDR2 YYDKDF (reference sequence).

This rearrangement joins TRBV3-1 (or the pseudogene TRBV3-2) to TRBJ1-5, with 9 bases fitting TRBD1. The CDR3 runs to 20 residues. CDR1 LGHDT and CDR2 YNNKEL come from the germline V gene (reference sequence). The V gene end was trimmed by 0 bases and the J gene end by 2 bases; junction bases not matched to a gene: 14. The CDR3 DNA follows: TGTGCCAGCAGCCAAGATTATCCGCCGGGACAGGGTCGCTGCAATCAGCCCCAGCATTTT. Encoded protein: CASSQDYPPGQGRCNQPQHF.

Points on this clone: The same CDR3 can be traced to other DNA sequences in this sample. This chain uses TRBV7-2 with TRBJ1-1; 11 nucleotides align to TRBD1. The CDR3 extends over 14 amino acids. The V gene's germline CDR1 is SGHTA and CDR2 FQGNSA. V shed 3 bases, J shed 5 bases, and the junction held 2 bases outside the gene matches. CDR3 loop: CASSLDRGRTEAFF. The CDR3 DNA follows: TGTGCCAGCAGCTTGGACAGGGGGCGGACTGAAGCTTTCTTT.

Only a few counts were recorded for this clone. The chain has TRBV4-3 and TRBJ2-5; D possibly corresponds to TRBD1 (6 bases). Trimming removed 0 bases at V and 2 bases at J, with 10 bases between. Per germline, CDR1 LGHNA and CDR2 YSLEER. The CDR3 extends over 15 amino acids. The chain's CDR3 is CASSQDSQGQETQYF. The CDR3, as DNA: TGCGCCAGCAGCCAAGATTCGCAGGGGCAAGAGACCCAGTACTTC.

The V and J genes are TRBV13 and TRBJ2-1; 7 bases line up with TRBD1. CDR3 length: 18 residues. The germline gives CDR1 PRHDT, CDR2 FYEKMQ (reference sequence). J gave up 1 base and V 1 base, and 10 bases lay outside the gene matches. The CDR3 DNA is TGTGCCAGCAGCTTAGTAGGGGACAGTCCTACATCCTACAATGAGCAGTTCTTC. It translates to CASSLVGDSPTSYNEQFF.

Regarding this clone: Within the sample, other DNA sequences also encode this same CDR3. This sequence joins TRBV6-5 and TRBJ1-1; D is undetermined. The ends were cut back, 6 bases at V and 0 bases at J, with 8 bases in the middle. Germline V CDR1 and CDR2: MNHEY, SVGAGI. The CDR3 length is 13 residues. The CDR3 here is CASRGSLNTEAFF. DNA of the CDR3: TGTGCCAGCAGGGGCAGCCTGAACACTGAAGCTTTCTTT.